The entry that follows covers one TCR beta chain sequence. As yet, its antigen is unknown. These data come from a study of cytomegalovirus exposure and HLA in healthy donors. On the study more broadly: Roughly 92 million unique TCRs, all from HLA-typed donors, were included in an early release of the data. Notes on the study in general: Apparent HLA restriction characterized most CMV-associated TCR beta chains in a later analysis. Rare TCR sequences predominated, though certain public TCRs were found in many donors. Association of a missense DCLRE1C variant with TCR beta V- and J-gene trimming was reported in a later analysis.

V shed 4 bases, J shed 2 bases, and the junction held 11 bases outside the gene matches. CDR1 and CDR2 from the germline V gene are SGHRS and YFSETQ. The CDR3 loop spans 19 amino acids. A multiplex PCR was run with 60 Vbeta primers and 13 Jbeta primers. The protocol was immunoSEQ multiplex PCR, while the TCRdb copy is restricted to in-frame clones and leaves out a portion. In the table there are about 160,000 clones, around nine tenths of which are singletons. The sequence was obtained from a woman aged 18-30 years in good health and CMV-seronegative. The V call is TRBV5-1, the J call TRBJ2-4, with 14 bases aligning to TRBD2. The sequenced material came from PBMCs. CDR3 residues: CASSIGLAGGAGTKNIQYF. The CDR3 nucleotides are TGCGCCAGCAGCATCGGACTAGCGGGAGGAGCGGGGACCAAAAACATTCAGTACTTC.